These T cell receptor beta chains were read from a single sample in a study of pediatric ulcerative colitis. TCRdb's table, derived via immunoSEQ multiplex PCR, lists solely in-frame clones and lacks some. The sample yields 50,000 to 65,000 clones, about nine tenths seen once. Sequencing was done on a sample of blood. These receptors were taken from a boy aged 10-17 years with severe ulcerative colitis. The CDR3 runs from the conserved cysteine through the conserved F or W. The D gene is left open where the match is weak. The size entry is marked missing in some rows and otherwise reads once, few, many or a size class.

D gene: .; V gene: TRBV1; J gene: TRBJ2-1; clone size: .; CDR3 DNA: TGCACCAGCAGAAGAATGGGAGCCCCCTCGGGTGAGCAGTTCTTC; CDR3 protein: CTSRRMGAPSGEQFF
D gene: .; V gene: TRBV4-1; J gene: TRBJ2-1; clone size: .; CDR3 DNA: TGCGCCAGCAGCCAAGGGCGGGACGCCGCCGTCGGGGGGCAGTTCTTC; CDR3 protein: CASSQGRDAAVGGQFF
D gene: .; V gene: TRBV7-3; J gene: TRBJ2-3; clone size: .; CDR3 DNA: TGTGCCAGCAGCTTAACGGGGCGGGGAGTCACAGATACGCAGTATTTT; CDR3 protein: CASSLTGRGVTDTQYF
D gene: TRBD2; V gene: TRBV6-1; J gene: TRBJ2-1; clone size: .; CDR3 DNA: TGTGCCAGCAGTGACCTAGCGGGAACCTACAATGAGCAGTTCTTC; CDR3 protein: CASSDLAGTYNEQFF
D gene: .; V gene: TRBV6-1; J gene: TRBJ2-1; clone size: .; CDR3 DNA: TGTGCCAGCAGCGCCAGCTCCTACAATGAGCAGTTCTTC; CDR3 protein: CASSASSYNEQFF
D gene: TRBD1; V gene: TRBV11-2; J gene: TRBJ1-2; clone size: .; CDR3 DNA: TGTGCCAGCAGCTCCGACAGGGAAGCCGGCTACACCTTC; CDR3 protein: CASSSDREAGYTF
D gene: .; V gene: TRBV6-5; J gene: TRBJ1-2; clone size: once; CDR3 DNA: TGTGCCAGCAGTTACTCGTTGGATAACTATGGCTACACCTTC; CDR3 protein: CASSYSLDNYGYTF
D gene: TRBD2; V gene: TRBV11-3; J gene: TRBJ2-1; clone size: .; CDR3 DNA: TGTGCCAGCAGCACGGGACTAGCCTTCGATGAGCAGTTCTTC; CDR3 protein: CASSTGLAFDEQFF
D gene: TRBD2; V gene: TRBV7-9; J gene: TRBJ2-1; clone size: .; CDR3 DNA: TGTGCCAGCAGCTTTAGCGGGAGTAGTGGCGATGAGCAGTTCTTC; CDR3 protein: CASSFSGSSGDEQFF
D gene: .; V gene: TRBV7-9; J gene: TRBJ2-7; clone size: .; CDR3 DNA: TGTGCCAGCAGCTCCCTAGGGTACGAGCAGTACTTC; CDR3 protein: CASSSLGYEQYF
D gene: .; V gene: TRBV19; J gene: TRBJ2-3; clone size: medium-sized; CDR3 DNA: TGTGCCAGTAGTATCGGGACAGATACGCAGTATTTT; CDR3 protein: CASSIGTDTQYF
D gene: TRBD1; V gene: TRBV10-2; J gene: TRBJ1-1; clone size: .; CDR3 DNA: TGCGCCAGCAAGAGCCAGGGGGCCCCCATGAACACTGAAGCTTTCTTT; CDR3 protein: CASKSQGAPMNTEAFF
D gene: TRBD2; V gene: TRBV9; J gene: TRBJ2-7; clone size: once; CDR3 DNA: TGTGCCAGCAGCCCGGGGGGGGCAGATTCCTACGAGCAGTACTTC; CDR3 protein: CASSPGGADSYEQYF
D gene: .; V gene: TRBV30; J gene: TRBJ2-7; clone size: .; CDR3 DNA: TGTGCCTGGAGTTCGGCAGACTACGAGCAGTACTTC; CDR3 protein: CAWSSADYEQYF
D gene: .; V gene: TRBV13; J gene: TRBJ2-3; clone size: .; CDR3 DNA: TGTGCCAGCAGCTGGGGCAGCTCTAGCACAGATACGCAGTATTTT; CDR3 protein: CASSWGSSSTDTQYF
D gene: .; V gene: TRBV11-2; J gene: TRBJ1-1; clone size: .; CDR3 DNA: TGTGCCAGCAGCTTAAACTCAAACACTGAAGCTTTCTTT; CDR3 protein: CASSLNSNTEAFF
D gene: .; V gene: TRBV6-5; J gene: TRBJ1-2; clone size: few; CDR3 DNA: TGTGCCAGCAGTTACTCGAGTGATTATGGCTACACCTTC; CDR3 protein: CASSYSSDYGYTF
D gene: .; V gene: TRBV7-9; J gene: TRBJ1-1; clone size: .; CDR3 DNA: TGTGCCAGCAGCTCAGGGTGGAACACTGAAGCTTTCTTT; CDR3 protein: CASSSGWNTEAFF
D gene: TRBD1; V gene: TRBV6-5; J gene: TRBJ2-1; clone size: .; CDR3 DNA: TGTGCCAGCAGTTACAGTGGCACAGGGGGCTTGAATGAGCAGTTCTTC; CDR3 protein: CASSYSGTGGLNEQFF
D gene: TRBD1; V gene: TRBV28; J gene: TRBJ2-1; clone size: .; CDR3 DNA: TGTGCCAGCAGTTTCCGGCGGCAGGGGGAAAATGAGCAGTTCTTC; CDR3 protein: CASSFRRQGENEQFF
D gene: .; V gene: TRBV30; J gene: TRBJ1-2; clone size: .; CDR3 DNA: TGTGCCTGGAGTCACCCATGGACCAGATCGGGCTACACCTTC; CDR3 protein: CAWSHPWTRSGYTF
D gene: TRBD2; V gene: TRBV19; J gene: TRBJ2-3; clone size: .; CDR3 DNA: TGTGCCAGTAGTATAGGGCCGGGACTAGCGGCGTTCACAGATACGCAGTATTTT; CDR3 protein: CASSIGPGLAAFTDTQYF
D gene: TRBD2; V gene: TRBV13; J gene: TRBJ2-3; clone size: .; CDR3 DNA: TGTGCCAGCAGCCCTAGCGGGAGGGGCTCAGATACGCAGTATTTT; CDR3 protein: CASSPSGRGSDTQYF
D gene: .; V gene: TRBV7-6; J gene: TRBJ1-1; clone size: once; CDR3 DNA: TGTGCAACCGGTAAACAGCGGAACACTGAAGCTTTCTTT; CDR3 protein: CATGKQRNTEAFF
D gene: .; V gene: TRBV4-2; J gene: TRBJ1-2; clone size: .; CDR3 DNA: TGTGCCAGCAGCCAACAAGATTGGCCCCCCGGCAGCCGCCTTGGCTACACCTTC; CDR3 protein: CASSQQDWPPGSRLGYTF
D gene: .; V gene: TRBV29-1; J gene: TRBJ2-1; clone size: .; CDR3 DNA: TGCAGCGTTGTCTTCTTAGCGGAATCCTACAATGAGCAGTTCTTC; CDR3 protein: CSVVFLAESYNEQFF
D gene: TRBD1; V gene: TRBV6-1; J gene: TRBJ2-7; clone size: .; CDR3 DNA: TGTGCCAGCGCACCCGGGACAGGGAATTACGAGCAGTACTTC; CDR3 protein: CASAPGTGNYEQYF
D gene: TRBD2; V gene: TRBV2; J gene: TRBJ2-3; clone size: .; CDR3 DNA: TGTGCCAGCGGAATAGCGGGAGCCGGAGATACGCAGTATTTT; CDR3 protein: CASGIAGAGDTQYF
D gene: TRBD1; V gene: TRBV10-2; J gene: TRBJ1-5; clone size: .; CDR3 DNA: TGCGCCAGCAGGGGACAGGGAAATCAGCCCCAGCATTTT; CDR3 protein: CASRGQGNQPQHF
D gene: .; V gene: TRBV5-1; J gene: TRBJ1-1; clone size: few; CDR3 DNA: TGCGCCAGCAGCTTGAACATGAACACTGAAGCTTTCTTT; CDR3 protein: CASSLNMNTEAFF
D gene: TRBD1; V gene: TRBV25-1; J gene: TRBJ2-7; clone size: once; CDR3 DNA: TGTGCCAGCAGTGACGGACAGGGGGTTTCCGAGCAGTACTTC; CDR3 protein: CASSDGQGVSEQYF
D gene: TRBD2; V gene: TRBV10-1; J gene: TRBJ2-1; clone size: .; CDR3 DNA: TGCGCCAGCAGTGAGTCGGGAGTAGCGGGAGGATATGAGCAGTTCTTC; CDR3 protein: CASSESGVAGGYEQFF
D gene: TRBD1; V gene: TRBV29-1; J gene: TRBJ1-2; clone size: once; CDR3 DNA: TGCAGCGGATACGGGACAGGGGATCTCTATGGCTACACCTTC; CDR3 protein: CSGYGTGDLYGYTF
D gene: TRBD2; V gene: TRBV2; J gene: TRBJ2-2; clone size: once; CDR3 DNA: TGTGCCAGCAGTGGCCGTGGCGGGAGGGGCGACACCGGGGAGCTGTTTTTT; CDR3 protein: CASSGRGGRGDTGELFF
D gene: TRBD2; V gene: TRBV7-2; J gene: TRBJ2-1; clone size: .; CDR3 DNA: TGTGCCAGCGGGCAACTAGCGGGACCGTACAATGAGCAGTTCTTC; CDR3 protein: CASGQLAGPYNEQFF
D gene: .; V gene: TRBV28; J gene: TRBJ1-2; clone size: .; CDR3 DNA: TGTGCCAGCAGTTCCTCTAAACAGGGAATAGTTAATAGGGGCTACACCTTC; CDR3 protein: CASSSSKQGIVNRGYTF
D gene: TRBD2; V gene: TRBV29-1; J gene: TRBJ2-5; clone size: .; CDR3 DNA: TGCAGCGTTGAGCTAGCGGGAGAGGGAGAGACCCAGTACTTC; CDR3 protein: CSVELAGEGETQYF
D gene: TRBD2; V gene: TRBV30; J gene: TRBJ2-7; clone size: .; CDR3 DNA: TGTGCTGCGGGGGGGACTAGCACCGAGCAGTACTTC; CDR3 protein: CAAGGTSTEQYF
D gene: .; V gene: TRBV11-2; J gene: TRBJ1-1; clone size: .; CDR3 DNA: TGTGCCAGCAGCTTAGGGGTGCCGAATGAAGCTTTCTTT; CDR3 protein: CASSLGVPNEAFF
D gene: TRBD2; V gene: TRBV27; J gene: TRBJ2-5; clone size: .; CDR3 DNA: TGTGCCAGTAGAAAAACGGCGGGAGAGAGAGAGACCCAGTACTTC; CDR3 protein: CASRKTAGERETQYF
D gene: .; V gene: TRBV19; J gene: TRBJ1-4; clone size: once; CDR3 DNA: TGTGCCAGTAGTCTAGGACAGTTTACAACTAATGAAAAACTGTTTTTT; CDR3 protein: CASSLGQFTTNEKLFF
D gene: .; V gene: TRBV18; J gene: TRBJ2-4; clone size: .; CDR3 DNA: TGTGCCAGCTCACCGGAACCGGGAGAAAAAGTATCTCGGGGCAAAAACATTCAGTACTTC; CDR3 protein: CASSPEPGEKVSRGKNIQYF
D gene: .; V gene: TRBV7-2; J gene: TRBJ2-2; clone size: .; CDR3 DNA: TGTGCCAGCAGCTTAGAGCCAGGGGACACCGGGGAGCTGTTTTTT; CDR3 protein: CASSLEPGDTGELFF
D gene: .; V gene: TRBV4-2; J gene: TRBJ1-3; clone size: .; CDR3 DNA: TGTGCCAGCAGCCGAGGACACCAGGGTCCTGGAAACACCATATATTTT; CDR3 protein: CASSRGHQGPGNTIYF
D gene: .; V gene: TRBV4-3; J gene: TRBJ1-3; clone size: .; CDR3 DNA: TGCGCCAGCAGCAACCCCAGCCAGGGACCCTCTGGAAACACCATATATTTT; CDR3 protein: CASSNPSQGPSGNTIYF
D gene: TRBD2; V gene: TRBV27; J gene: TRBJ2-7; clone size: .; CDR3 DNA: TGTGCCACCGTAGCGGGAGATCAATTGGGGCTCTACGAGCAGTACTTC; CDR3 protein: CATVAGDQLGLYEQYF
D gene: TRBD1; V gene: TRBV6-1; J gene: TRBJ1-3; clone size: .; CDR3 DNA: TGTGCCAGCAGTGAAGCGCCTTGGACAGAGGGACAGAGAAACACCATATATTTT; CDR3 protein: CASSEAPWTEGQRNTIYF
D gene: TRBD1; V gene: TRBV5-4; J gene: TRBJ2-5; clone size: few; CDR3 DNA: TGTGCCAGCAGCTCTACCTCTACGGGACAGGGACAAGAGACCCAGTACTTC; CDR3 protein: CASSSTSTGQGQETQYF